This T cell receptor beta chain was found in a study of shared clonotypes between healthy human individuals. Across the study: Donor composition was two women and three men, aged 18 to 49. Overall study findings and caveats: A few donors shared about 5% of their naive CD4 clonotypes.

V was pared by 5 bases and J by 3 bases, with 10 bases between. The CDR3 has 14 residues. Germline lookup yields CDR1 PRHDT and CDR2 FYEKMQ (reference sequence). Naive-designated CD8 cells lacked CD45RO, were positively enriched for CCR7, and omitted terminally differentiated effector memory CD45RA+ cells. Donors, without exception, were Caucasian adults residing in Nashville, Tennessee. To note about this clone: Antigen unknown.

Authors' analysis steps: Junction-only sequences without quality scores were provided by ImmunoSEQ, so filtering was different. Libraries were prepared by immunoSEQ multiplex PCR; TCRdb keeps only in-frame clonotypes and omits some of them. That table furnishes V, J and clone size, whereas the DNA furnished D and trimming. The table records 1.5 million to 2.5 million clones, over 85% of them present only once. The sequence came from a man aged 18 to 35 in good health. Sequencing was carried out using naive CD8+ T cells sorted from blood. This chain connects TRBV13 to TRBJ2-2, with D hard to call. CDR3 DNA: TGTGCCAGCAGCCCGAACCCCGACACCGGGGAGCTGTTTTTT. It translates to CASSPNPDTGELFF.